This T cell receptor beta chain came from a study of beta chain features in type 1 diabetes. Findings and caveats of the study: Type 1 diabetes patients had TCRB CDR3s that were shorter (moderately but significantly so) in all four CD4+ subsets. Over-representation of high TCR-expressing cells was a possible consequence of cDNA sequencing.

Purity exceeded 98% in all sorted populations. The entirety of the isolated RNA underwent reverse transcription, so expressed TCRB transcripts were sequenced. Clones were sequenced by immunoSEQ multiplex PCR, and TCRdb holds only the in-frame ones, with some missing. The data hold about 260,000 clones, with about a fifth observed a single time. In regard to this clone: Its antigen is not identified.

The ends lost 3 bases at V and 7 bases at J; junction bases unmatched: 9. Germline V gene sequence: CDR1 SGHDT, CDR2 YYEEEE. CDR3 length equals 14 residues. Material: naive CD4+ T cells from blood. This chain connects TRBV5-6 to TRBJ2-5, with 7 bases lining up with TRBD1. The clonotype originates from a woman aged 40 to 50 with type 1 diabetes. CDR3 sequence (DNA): TGTGCCAGCAGCTGGGGACAGCCCAAGGGGACCCAGTACTTC. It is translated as CASSWGQPKGTQYF. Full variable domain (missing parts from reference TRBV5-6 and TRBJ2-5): DAGVTQSPTHLIKTRGQQVTLRCSPKSGHDTVSWYQQALGQGPQFIFQYYEEEERQRGNFPDRFSGHQFPNYSSELNVNALLLGDSALYLCASSWGQPKGTQYFGPGTRLLVL.